The 27 T cell receptor beta chains given below trace back to one sample, sequenced in a study of a mutant IDH1 vaccine in newly diagnosed glioma. These receptors have no known antigen. Time point in this sample: week 35, safety follow-up. With topical imiquimod, each dose of the vaccine consisted of 300 ug of mutant IDH1 20-mer peptide. Measured with immunoSEQ multiplex PCR; TCRdb has only the in-frame clones, and not every one. The sample yields about 54,000 clones, roughly 84% seen once. The specimen was PBMCs, collected from a glioma patient whose treatment included an IDH1 peptide vaccine. Receptors were obtained from a woman aged 18-35 years with glioma.

This clone was recorded once. The chain combines TRBV27 with TRBJ1-2, with 7 bases lining up with TRBD1. The length of the CDR3 is 13 residues. Germline CDR1 and CDR2: MNHEY and SMNVEV (reference sequence). Trimming removed 3 bases from V and 4 bases from J; junction bases left unmatched: 2. The CDR3 DNA reads TGTGCCAGCAGTTTGCAGGGGGGCTATGGCTACACCTTC. It encodes CASSLQGGYGYTF.

The chain couples TRBV11-2 to TRBJ1-2; 7 positions match TRBD1. CDR3 length: 14 residues. The J segment lost 2 bases and the V segment lost 3 bases, leaving 3 bases of the junction unmatched. The germline CDR1 and CDR2 sequences are SGHAT and FQNNGV. In DNA form, the CDR3 reads TGTGCCAGCAGCTTGGAGGACAGGAACTATGGCTACACCTTC. It translates to CASSLEDRNYGYTF.

This chain joins TRBV4-2 and TRBJ2-5; D is undetermined. V was pared by 1 base and J by 1 base, with 10 bases between. Germline CDR1 reads LGHNA; CDR2 reads YNFKEQ. CDR3 length: 15 residues. This CDR3 is CASSQVWATQETQYF. The CDR3, as DNA: TGTGCCAGCAGCCAAGTGTGGGCGACCCAAGAGACCCAGTACTTC.

The chain is built from TRBV5-1 and TRBJ1-5; TRBD1 aligns across 10 bases. The germline gives CDR1 SGHRS, CDR2 YFSETQ. The ends lost 4 bases at V and 11 bases at J; junction bases unmatched: 12. The CDR3 extends over 15 amino acids. CDR3 residues: CASSPGQGGRGTQHF. The CDR3 DNA is TGCGCCAGCAGCCCTGGACAGGGGGGACGGGGGACCCAGCATTTT.

This clone was seen a handful of times. The CDR3 DNA sequence: TGTGCCAGCCCGACCCTTCGAGTAACTGAAGCTTTCTTT. This gives the protein CASPTLRVTEAFF. This rearrangement joins TRBV6-5 to TRBJ1-1; D unclear. The ends were cut back, 8 bases at V and 5 bases at J, with 15 bases in the middle. CDR1 and CDR2 from the germline V gene are MNHEY and SVGAGI. CDR3 length: 13 amino acids.

The V gene is TRBV5-4, the J gene TRBJ2-2; 9 nucleotides match TRBD2. The germline CDR1 and CDR2 sequences are SGHNT and YYREEE (reference sequence). The V segment lost 4 bases and the J segment 3 bases; nucleotides outside the gene matches: 4. CDR3 length equals 15 residues. The CDR3 loop reads CASSLSGSHTGELFF. The CDR3 bases are TGTGCCAGCAGCCTTAGCGGGAGCCACACCGGGGAGCTGTTTTTT.

The chain joins TRBV7-3 to TRBJ1-1, with a weak D call TRBD1 (5 bases). This CDR3 is built from 16 residues. V shed 6 bases and J shed 4 bases, with 21 bases lying between them. The V gene's germline CDR1 is SGHTA and CDR2 FQGTGA. The chain's CDR3 is CASSERSGVGLTEAFF. The CDR3 DNA reads as TGTGCCAGCAGTGAAAGGTCGGGGGTCGGTCTCACTGAAGCTTTCTTT.

In this sample, this clone turned up once. The rearrangement links TRBV5-4 to TRBJ2-1; 10 bases are a match to TRBD2. J gave up 4 bases and V 5 bases, and 6 bases lay outside the gene matches. Germline V lookup: CDR1 SGHNT, CDR2 YYREEE (reference sequence). This CDR3 has 15 amino acids. The CDR3 nucleotides are TGTGCCAGCAGTCGAGCGGGAGGGCCGTACAATGAGCAGTTCTTC. Translated, it gives CASSRAGGPYNEQFF. The whole variable domain, remainder taken from reference TRBV5-4 and TRBJ2-1, is ETGVTQSPTHLIKTRGQQVTLRCSSQSGHNTVSWYQQALGQGPQFIFQYYREEENGRGNFPPRFSGLQFPNYSSELNVNALELDDSALYLCASSRAGGPYNEQFFGPGTRLTVL.

V gene TRBV30 combines with J gene TRBJ1-5, with 8 bases that match TRBD1. Germline V lookup: CDR1 GTSNPN, CDR2 SVGIG (reference sequence). The CDR3 loop spans 16 amino acids. With V trimmed by 0 bases and J by 7 bases, 11 bases remained unmatched. This CDR3 is CAWSVRSGGLRQPQHF. In DNA form, the CDR3 reads TGTGCCTGGAGTGTACGGTCAGGGGGCCTCCGACAGCCCCAGCATTTT. Full variable domain (missing parts from reference TRBV30 and TRBJ1-5): SQTIHQWPATLVQPVGSPLSLECTVEGTSNPNLYWYRQAAGRGLQLLFYSVGIGQISSEVPQNLSASRPQDRQFILSSKKLLLSDSGFYLCAWSVRSGGLRQPQHFGDGTRLSIL.

The V call is TRBV7-2, the J call TRBJ2-1, with D possibly TRBD2 on 6 matching bases. V was trimmed by 8 bases and J by 8 bases, leaving 22 bases between them. This CDR3 is 15 amino acids long. CDR1 is SGHTA and CDR2 is FQGNSA in the germline V gene. The CDR3 nucleotides read TGTGCCAGCTTTGCGGACTACCCGGGAGCCCATGAGCAGTTCTTC. It encodes CASFADYPGAHEQFF.

The rearrangement uses TRBV5-1 and TRBJ2-7; perhaps TRBD1 as D (7 bases). Trimming stripped 2 bases from V and 2 bases from J, with 17 bases between. Looked up from germline, CDR1 is SGHRS and CDR2 is YFSETQ. The CDR3 contains 16 residues. The chain's CDR3 is CASSLSSGGTAYEQYF. DNA for the CDR3: TGCGCCAGCAGCTTATCCTCTGGAGGGACAGCCTACGAGCAGTACTTC.

The rearrangement joins TRBV2 to TRBJ2-1; 9 nucleotides match TRBD1. Germline V gene sequence: CDR1 SNHLY, CDR2 FYNNEI. CDR3 length: 14 residues. Trimming cost V 9 bases and J 6 bases; bases outside gene matches: 9. The CDR3 DNA reads TGTGCCAGAGACCGGGGACAGGGCGCCAATGAGCAGTTCTTC. Residues: CARDRGQGANEQFF.

The rearrangement uses TRBV5-6 and TRBJ2-5; no clear D. The CDR3 is 16 amino acids. Trimming cost V 4 bases and J 5 bases, with 21 bases left between them. Germline CDR1 SGHDT, CDR2 YYEEEE. CDR3 nucleotide sequence: TGTGCCAGCAGCCTATTCACCCGGGCCACAGCGGAGACCCAGTACTTC. Protein: CASSLFTRATAETQYF.

This rearrangement joins TRBV15 to TRBJ1-3; D unclear. Per germline, CDR1 LNHNV and CDR2 YYDKDF (reference sequence). This CDR3 spans 15 amino acids. Trimming removed 3 bases from V and 0 bases from J, with 9 bases in between. The CDR3 DNA reads TGTGCCACCAGCAGGGGAAGGTCCTCTGGAAACACCATATATTTT. Protein: CATSRGRSSGNTIYF.

This chain uses TRBV14 with TRBJ1-1, with unresolved D. The CDR3 is made up of 11 amino acids. Germline lookup yields CDR1 SGHDN and CDR2 FVKESK. V was clipped by 5 bases and J by 9 bases, with 10 bases between them. The CDR3 sequence is CASSDGPQAFF. CDR3 bases: TGTGCCAGCAGCGACGGGCCCCAAGCTTTCTTT.

The gene calls are TRBV27 and TRBJ1-1; 8 nucleotides match TRBD1. Per the germline V gene, CDR1 is MNHEY and CDR2 is SMNVEV (reference sequence). This CDR3 comprises 14 residues. V trimming: 6 bases; J trimming: 4 bases; junction bases outside the gene matches: 7. For the CDR3, the DNA is TGTGCCAGCAGCTACGGACAGGGCTTCACTGAAGCTTTCTTT. Its translation is CASSYGQGFTEAFF.

CDR3 in DNA: TGTGCCAGTAGTGGGGGCGACAGGGGAACGCAGTATTTT. Protein sequence: CASSGGDRGTQYF. The chain carries TRBV19 and TRBJ2-3; 8 bases map to TRBD1. CDR3 length: 13 amino acids. Trimming removed 5 bases from V and 9 bases from J; junction bases left unmatched: 7. Germline CDR1 is LNHDA and CDR2 is SQIVND (reference sequence).

This clone has a single count. The CDR3 spells CASSKGSFMETGTCTDTQYF. The CDR3 DNA reads as TGTGCCAGCAGCAAAGGTAGTTTCATGGAAACAGGGACTTGCACAGATACGCAGTATTTT. The rearrangement links TRBV21-1 to TRBJ2-3. TRBV21-1 is a listed pseudogene. There are 20 residues in the CDR3.

The chain is built from TRBV30 and TRBJ2-7; 8 bases agree with TRBD2. This CDR3 contains 13 residues. After removal of 5 bases from V and 2 bases from J, the junction contained 5 bases not matched to a gene. CDR1 is GTSNPN, CDR2 SVGIG, per germline (reference sequence). The CDR3 is CAWAQRGPYEQYF. CDR3 DNA sequence: TGTGCCTGGGCCCAGCGGGGGCCCTACGAGCAGTACTTC.

This chain links TRBV5-1 with TRBJ2-2; TRBD2 might be the D (5 bases). Germline-derived CDR1 and CDR2 are SGHRS and YFSETQ. There are 15 residues in the CDR3. V was clipped by 4 bases and J by 0 bases, with 10 bases between them. CDR3 nucleotide sequence: TGCGCCAGCAGCCCGACGGGGTCGAACACCGGGGAGCTGTTTTTT. The encoded protein is CASSPTGSNTGELFF.

The chain recombines TRBV4-1 with TRBJ1-1, with D unresolved. In germline, CDR1 is MGHRA, CDR2 YSYEKL. CDR3 length equals 14 residues. V lost 1 base to trimming and J lost 5 bases, with 11 bases between them. CDR3 residues: CASSQGARSTEAFF. CDR3 nucleotides: TGCGCCAGCAGCCAAGGGGCTCGGTCGACTGAAGCTTTCTTT.

The chain has TRBV5-4 and TRBJ1-2; a weak D match, TRBD1 (6 bases). Trimming took 0 bases from V and 8 from J, leaving 11 bases between them. Germline-derived CDR1 and CDR2 are SGHNT and YYREEE (reference sequence). CDR3 length: 13 residues. In DNA, the CDR3 is TGTGCCAGCAGCTTGGCCCCGGGGGGCGGCTACACCTTC. Translating gives CASSLAPGGGYTF.

V usage is TRBV7-2 and J usage is TRBJ2-4; 9 positions match TRBD2. In germline, CDR1 is SGHTA, CDR2 FQGNSA. The CDR3 contains 15 residues. V trimming: 6 bases; J trimming: 5 bases; junction bases outside the gene matches: 8. CDR3 in amino acids: CASRVVAGGENIQYF. In DNA, the CDR3 is TGTGCCAGCAGGGTAGTGGCGGGAGGGGAAAACATTCAGTACTTC.

This clone showed up just once. The V gene is TRBV19, the J gene TRBJ2-7; 9 nucleotides agree with TRBD1. Germline V gene sequence: CDR1 LNHDA, CDR2 SQIVND (reference sequence). This CDR3 has 15 amino acids. With 3 bases clipped from V and 6 bases from J, the junction kept 9 bases outside the gene matches. The CDR3 DNA follows: TGTGCCAGTAGTATTGGACAGGGGAGACTTCGCGAGCAGTACTTC. This translates into CASSIGQGRLREQYF.

The chain carries TRBV19 and TRBJ1-2; a weak D match, TRBD1 (5 bases). V dropped 4 bases and J dropped 1 base, with 7 bases sitting between them. The CDR3 covers 13 residues. Germline-derived CDR1 and CDR2 are LNHDA and SQIVND (reference sequence). The CDR3 DNA sequence: TGTGCCAGTAGTACCCAGGGTAACTATGGCTACACCTTC. It encodes CASSTQGNYGYTF. Looking up the rest from reference TRBV19 and TRBJ1-2 gives the full variable domain: DGGITQSPKYLFRKEGQNVTLSCEQNLNHDAMYWYRQDPGQGLRLIYYSQIVNDFQKGDIAEGYSVSREKKESFPLTVTSAQKNPTAFYLCASSTQGNYGYTFGSGTRLTVV.

This chain links TRBV9 with TRBJ2-7; 11 bases are a match to TRBD2. From germline, CDR1 is SGDLS and CDR2 YYNGEE. This CDR3 contains 15 residues. Losses at the gene ends were 4 bases for V and 6 bases for J; bases not matched to a gene: 9. The CDR3 reads CASSPTSGSGGEQYF. CDR3 sequence (DNA): TGTGCCAGCAGCCCTACTAGCGGGAGTGGAGGCGAGCAGTACTTC. Filled out from reference TRBV9 and TRBJ2-7, the complete variable domain reads DSGVTQTPKHLITATGQRVTLRCSPRSGDLSVYWYQQSLDQGLQFLIQYYNGEERAKGNILERFSAQQFPDLHSELNLSSLELGDSALYFCASSPTSGSGGEQYFGPGTRLTVT.

The chain uses TRBV4-1 and TRBJ1-6; no reliable D call. Germline V CDR1 and CDR2: MGHRA, YSYEKL. The length of the CDR3 is 18 residues. V was trimmed by 0 bases and J by 0 bases, leaving 12 bases between them. The DNA of the CDR3 is TGCGCCAGCAGCCAAGATCTTTACGCAGTCTCCTATAATTCACCCCTCCACTTT. Residues: CASSQDLYAVSYNSPLHF.